Presented here are 29 T cell receptor beta chains from one specimen sequenced in a study of identical twins. Via MiXCR, TCRdb re-called the 5' RACE reads, giving one row per CDR3 protein. Of 140,000 to 150,000 distinct CDR3 sequences listed, under 4.5% are singletons. The material sequenced was memory T cells sorted from blood. The source is a man younger than 35 in good health.

This clonotype was seen ten or more times. The genes are TRBV28 and TRBJ2-7; 8 bases are a match to TRBD2. CDR3 size: 10 residues. Per germline, CDR1 MDHEN and CDR2 SYDVKM. The V segment lost 10 bases and the J segment 5 bases; nucleotides outside the gene matches: 1. The CDR3 DNA reads TGTGCCACCGGGAGGGACGAGCAGTACTTC. Protein product: CATGRDEQYF.

This clonotype was recorded at least ten times. The rearrangement joins TRBV7-8 to TRBJ2-7, with 8 bases lining up with TRBD1. The CDR3 length is 13 residues. Germline trimming cut 5 bases from V and 3 bases from J; bases unmatched to any gene: 3. Germline values: CDR1 SGHVS, CDR2 FQNEAQ. The CDR3 DNA reads as TGTGCCAGCAGCCGCGGACAGGGCTACGAGCAGTACGTC. Translation: CASSRGQGYEQYV.

The CDR3: CASSHPTGTSDIQYF. CDR3 bases: TGTGCCAGCAGCCATCCAACCGGGACTAGCGACATTCAGTACTTC. The genes are TRBV7-9 and TRBJ2-4; 10 nucleotides line up with TRBD2. This CDR3 has 15 residues. V trimming: 5 bases; J trimming: 8 bases; junction bases outside the gene matches: 9. Germline CDR1 and CDR2: SEHNR and FQNEAQ (reference sequence).

This clonotype was seen many times. This chain uses TRBV19 with TRBJ1-5; D remains ambiguous. CDR1 and CDR2 (germline): LNHDA, SQIVND (reference sequence). The V and J ends lost 0 bases and 4 bases respectively, with 10 bases between them. The CDR3 consists of 15 residues. CDR3 in DNA: TGTGCCAGTAGTATAGAAACGACCGTAAATCAGCCCCAGCATTTT. It translates to CASSIETTVNQPQHF.

This clonotype has only a few counts. V gene TRBV2 combines with J gene TRBJ2-2; D call uncertain. This CDR3 spans 13 amino acids. Trimming stripped 7 bases from V and 3 bases from J, with 9 bases between. CDR1 is SNHLY, CDR2 FYNNEI, per germline. The DNA of the CDR3 is TGTGCCAGCATGCTTAGGGACACCGGGGAGCTGTTTTTT. It yields the protein CASMLRDTGELFF.

The table lists this clonotype with many counts. V is TRBV16 and J is TRBJ1-1; tentative D call: TRBD1 (5 bases). Germline CDR1 KGHSY, CDR2 FQNENV. V was clipped by 1 base and J by 10 bases, with 13 bases between them. The CDR3 length is 13 residues. The CDR3 nucleotides read TGTGCCAGCAGCCAATTCGGGGGACGTACAGCTTTCTTT. Translated, it gives CASSQFGGRTAFF.

This clonotype was observed a few times. Being one base from a much bigger clone, this may be a read error. No conserved phenylalanine or tryptophan is present at the end of the CDR3, so a read error is the likely explanation. This chain connects TRBV6-1 to TRBJ1-6; a weak D match, TRBD1 (5 bases). There are 15 residues in the CDR3. Trimming removed 6 bases from V and 6 bases from J, with 15 bases in between. CDR1 is MNHNS, CDR2 SASEGT, per germline. CDR3 bases: TGTGCCAGCAGAGCGGGACGAGGCTTTAATTCACCCCTCCACTCT. Translated, it gives CASRAGRGFNSPLHS.

This clonotype has a count of ten or more. In DNA, the CDR3 is TGTGCCAGCAGTCCGCAACAGGGGAATCAGCCCCAGCATTTT. It specifies CASSPQQGNQPQHF. The chain recombines TRBV12-3 or TRBV12-4 with TRBJ1-5, with 7 bases fitting TRBD1. The V segment lost 5 bases and the J segment 4 bases; nucleotides outside the gene matches: 5. This CDR3 has 14 amino acids.

This clonotype was seen at least ten times. The chain combines TRBV14 with TRBJ2-3; unclear D gene. V dropped 1 base and J dropped 0 bases, with 2 bases sitting between them. Germline assignment: CDR1 SGHDN and CDR2 FVKESK. This CDR3 spans 13 amino acids. CDR3 DNA sequence: TGTGCCAGCAGCCAAGGGAGCACAGATACGCAGTATTTT. It specifies CASSQGSTDTQYF.

This clonotype has a handful of counts. The chain employs TRBV9 and TRBJ1-1; the D gene is possibly TRBD1 (5 bases). V lost 0 bases to trimming and J lost 7 bases, with 10 bases between them. Germline V lookup: CDR1 SGDLS, CDR2 YYNGEE. The CDR3 length is 13 residues. The CDR3 sequence: CASSVDGTGEAFF. CDR3 sequence (DNA): TGTGCCAGCAGCGTAGATGGGACGGGTGAAGCTTTCTTT. The full variable domain, in which reference TRBV9 and TRBJ1-1 provide the parts outside the CDR3, is DSGVTQTPKHLITATGQRVTLRCSPRSGDLSVYWYQQSLDQGLQFLIQYYNGEERAKGNILERFSAQQFPDLHSELNLSSLELGDSALYFCASSVDGTGEAFFGQGTRLTVV.

The rearrangement uses TRBV6-4 and TRBJ2-6; D could derive from TRBD1 or TRBD2 (5 bases each). Deletions cut 6 bases from V and 1 base from J, with 16 bases between. CDR1 is MRHNA and CDR2 is SNTAGT in the germline V gene. The CDR3 runs to 17 residues. CDR3 DNA: TGTGCCAGCAGCGCTCGAGTTGGGGGATCTGGGGCCAACGTCCTGACTTTC. Translated: CASSARVGGSGANVLTF.

The table lists this clonotype with many counts. V and J are TRBV5-1 and TRBJ1-2; tentatively, D is TRBD1 (5 bases). Trimming stripped 4 bases from V and 4 bases from J, with 20 bases between. The CDR3 totals 16 residues. CDR1 SGHRS and CDR2 YFSETQ come from the germline V gene. CDR3 coding DNA: TGCGCCAGCAGCCTCACCGGGACTCCGGGCGGCTATGGCTACACCTTC. It is translated as CASSLTGTPGGYGYTF.

In this sample, this clonotype turned up many times. The chain couples TRBV5-1 to TRBJ2-2; 9 bases fit TRBD2. This CDR3 comprises 16 residues. V shed 2 bases, J shed 4 bases, and the junction held 6 bases outside the gene matches. Germline V lookup: CDR1 SGHRS, CDR2 YFSETQ. The CDR3 sequence: CASSFGAGGTTGELFF. The CDR3 region has the DNA TGCGCCAGCAGCTTCGGAGCGGGAGGTACCACCGGGGAGCTGTTTTTT.

This chain links TRBV11-3 with TRBJ2-3; perhaps TRBD2 as D (6 bases). Germline V gene data show CDR1 as SGHNT and CDR2 as YENEEA. Trimming pared 5 bases from V and 0 bases from J, leaving 18 bases between. The CDR3 is 17 residues long. DNA for the CDR3: TGTGCCAGCAGCCCCCGAGGTTCCGGGACTAGCACAGATACGCAGTATTTT. It translates to CASSPRGSGTSTDTQYF.

Many counts were recorded for this clonotype. The chain uses TRBV20-1 and TRBJ2-1, with D possibly matching TRBD1 (5 bases). The germline CDR1 and CDR2 sequences are DFQATT and SNEGSKA (reference sequence). This CDR3 is built from 14 residues. Trimming removed 6 bases from V and 5 bases from J, with 17 bases in between. CDR3 residues: CSAYRPRLNNEQFF. The CDR3 nucleotides read TGCAGTGCCTACAGGCCCCGTTTGAACAATGAGCAGTTCTTC.

This clonotype has more than one count but fewer than ten. The chain carries TRBV7-2 and TRBJ2-3; possibly TRBD2 for D (5 bases). The CDR3 has 16 amino acids. The germline V gene has CDR1 SGHTA and CDR2 FQGNSA. V lost 6 bases and J lost 0, with 16 bases in between. CDR3 sequence reads: CASRKGLLQSTDTQYF. The CDR3 DNA sequence: TGTGCCAGCAGAAAAGGACTCCTACAAAGCACAGATACGCAGTATTTT.

This clonotype was picked up many times. The genes are TRBV12-3 or TRBV12-4 and TRBJ2-2; D remains ambiguous. This CDR3 is built from 15 residues. Trimming shortened V by 3 bases and J by 2 bases, and 10 bases separated the two germline ends. In DNA form, the CDR3 reads TGTGCCAGCAGTTTCGCAGGCCGCAACACCGGGGAGCTGTTTTTT. Translated: CASSFAGRNTGELFF.

This clonotype was seen many times. This chain links TRBV28 with TRBJ1-1, with D perhaps TRBD1 (6 bases). Trimming pared 2 bases from V and 2 bases from J, leaving 12 bases between. Looked up from germline, CDR1 is MDHEN and CDR2 is SYDVKM. This CDR3 contains 15 residues. In nucleotides, the CDR3 is TGTGCCAGCAGTTTACCGACAGGATCTAACACTGAAGCTTTCTTT. Protein sequence: CASSLPTGSNTEAFF.

This clonotype was observed many times. This chain links TRBV5-1 with TRBJ2-5, with D possibly TRBD2 on 5 matching bases. Trimming took off 2 bases at V and 0 bases at J, with 11 bases between the two ends. CDR3 size: 15 residues. CDR1 and CDR2 (germline): SGHRS, YFSETQ. The CDR3 reads CASSFRPGNQETQYF. The CDR3 region has the DNA TGCGCCAGCAGCTTCCGGCCGGGGAACCAAGAGACCCAGTACTTC.

This clonotype was counted only a few times. The chain links TRBV20-1 to TRBJ2-5; 15 nucleotides align to TRBD2. The CDR3 runs 17 residues. Trimming cost V 6 bases and J 0 bases; bases outside gene matches: 8. The germline V gene encodes CDR1 DFQATT and CDR2 SNEGSKA (reference sequence). CDR3 DNA sequence: TGCAGTGCCCCCGGCGGGACTAGCGGGAGGAACCAAGAGACCCAGTACTTC. Translating gives CSAPGGTSGRNQETQYF.

This clonotype was detected ten times or more. The chain has TRBV3-1 and TRBJ2-5; D is unclear. CDR1 is LGHDT and CDR2 is YNNKEL in the germline V gene (reference sequence). The CDR3 sequence is 13 residues long. Trimming stripped 4 bases from V and 2 bases from J, with 8 bases between. The CDR3, as DNA: TGTGCCAGCAGCCGAAGATATCAAGAGACCCAGTACTTC. Encoded protein: CASSRRYQETQYF.

This clonotype was seen many times. The chain joins TRBV19 to TRBJ1-5; a possible D gene is TRBD1 (5 bases). Germline loops: CDR1 LNHDA, CDR2 SQIVND (reference sequence). V lost 3 bases to trimming and J lost 0 bases, with 12 bases between them. CDR3 length equals 16 residues. CDR3 nucleotide sequence: TGTGCCAGTAGTATTCCTCCGGGGCATAGCAATCAGCCCCAGCATTTT. It translates to CASSIPPGHSNQPQHF.

This clonotype was seen repeatedly, ten times or more. V usage is TRBV5-1 and J usage is TRBJ1-1, with 8 bases matching TRBD1. The CDR3 extends over 14 amino acids. J gave up 4 bases and V 4 bases, and 6 bases lay outside the gene matches. Germline-derived CDR1 and CDR2 are SGHRS and YFSETQ. This CDR3 is CASSDTGGITEAFF. The CDR3 DNA reads as TGCGCCAGCAGCGATACAGGGGGGATCACTGAAGCTTTCTTT.

This clonotype was detected many times. The chain recombines TRBV7-9 with TRBJ2-7, with TRBD1 matching 7 bases. This CDR3 is 13 amino acids long. Germline V lookup: CDR1 SEHNR, CDR2 FQNEAQ (reference sequence). V trimming: 4 bases; J trimming: 5 bases; junction bases outside the gene matches: 5. Here the CDR3 reads CASSSQGTNEQYV. CDR3 nucleotide sequence: TGTGCCAGCAGCTCACAGGGGACCAACGAGCAGTACGTC.

In its sample, this clonotype was seen many times. V and J are TRBV24-1 and TRBJ2-5; D remains ambiguous. Trimming took off 3 bases at V and 1 base at J, with 11 bases between the two ends. There are 15 residues in the CDR3. CDR1 is KGHDR, CDR2 SFDVKD, per germline. CDR3 coding DNA: TGTGCCACCAGTGATGCCGGCGACGGCCAAGAGACCCAGTACTTC. Residues: CATSDAGDGQETQYF.

There are many counts of this clonotype. The gene calls are TRBV4-1 and TRBJ2-5, with unresolved D. The CDR3 totals 17 residues. Germline CDR1 is MGHRA and CDR2 is YSYEKL. V was pared by 0 bases and J by 5 bases, with 19 bases between. The CDR3 DNA sequence: TGCGCCAGCAGCCAAGACAATAAGCGAGTCCCCCGGGAGACCCAGTACTTC. The encoded protein is CASSQDNKRVPRETQYF.

This clonotype was seen ten or more times. V and J are TRBV6-2 or TRBV6-3 and TRBJ1-5, with D uncertain. Germline CDR1 reads MNHEY; CDR2 reads SVGEGT. This CDR3 has 15 amino acids. Trimming stripped 6 bases from V and 2 bases from J, with 14 bases between. As DNA, the CDR3 is TGTGCCAGCAGACTACGGTCGGAGGGCAATCAGCCCCAGCATTTT. The encoded protein is CASRLRSEGNQPQHF.

This clonotype was detected ten times or more. The rearrangement uses TRBV20-1 and TRBJ2-3; the D call may be TRBD1 or TRBD2 (6 bases each). Germline V gives CDR1 DFQATT, CDR2 SNEGSKA (reference sequence). V shed 3 bases and J shed 4 bases, with 11 bases lying between them. This CDR3 has 13 amino acids. Here the CDR3 reads CSASYREADTQYF. DNA for the CDR3: TGCAGTGCTAGCTACAGGGAGGCAGATACGCAGTATTTT.

This clonotype was counted at least ten times. V gene TRBV5-1 combines with J gene TRBJ1-5; D is unclear. The CDR3 is made up of 14 amino acids. Germline V lookup: CDR1 SGHRS, CDR2 YFSETQ. Trimming stripped 3 bases from V and 6 bases from J, with 13 bases between. DNA for the CDR3: TGCGCCAGCAGCTCGGGAAATGAGGGTCAGCCCCAGCATTTT. This sequence encodes CASSSGNEGQPQHF.